This T cell receptor beta chain was recorded in a study of shared clonotypes between healthy human individuals. Regarding the study as a whole: Inspection by rarefaction showed sorted-subset sequencing to be incomplete despite large depth. Shared across several donors were approximately 5% of the naive CD4 clonotypes.

To note about this clone: What it recognizes is unknown.

Here immunoSEQ multiplex PCR was the method, and the copy in TCRdb shows in-frame clones only, minus some. The repertoire has some 2.4 million clones, 80% to 95% of them found once; the top ten carry 0.36%. Trimming stripped 7 bases from V and 4 bases from J, with 13 bases between. Germline V gene lookup returns CDR1 LNHDA and CDR2 SQIVND (reference sequence). The CDR3 sequence is 13 residues long. The chain has TRBV19 and TRBJ1-1; D is unclear. Sequenced input: naive CD4+ T cells from PBMCs. Indicated subset: CD45RA+ positively selected. The receptor comes from a man younger than 30 in good health. Some clones in this sample may be carry-over from other donors' samples. The CDR3 sequence is CASTSSRGTEAFF. In nucleotides, the CDR3 is TGTGCCAGTACCTCTAGTCGGGGCACTGAAGCTTTCTTT. The full variable domain, rest sourced from reference TRBV19 and TRBJ1-1, is DGGITQSPKYLFRKEGQNVTLSCEQNLNHDAMYWYRQDPGQGLRLIYYSQIVNDFQKGDIAEGYSVSREKKESFPLTVTSAQKNPTAFYLCASTSSRGTEAFFGQGTRLTVV.